This entry describes one TCR beta chain. As yet, its antigen is unknown. The data were produced by immunoSEQ multiplex PCR, yet TCRdb's version contains in-frame clones alone and is incomplete. The sample has under 75,000 clones, around 97% seen once. These donors were members of the approximately 120-subject validation cohort, a group separate from the roughly 670-subject first cohort. This entry is derived from a study of cytomegalovirus exposure and HLA in healthy donors. Germline loops: CDR1 MNHEY, CDR2 SMNVEV (reference sequence). The CDR3 is 15 residues long. With 9 bases removed from V and 0 bases from J, the gap between germline ends came to 18 bases. Findings and limits, study-wide: The classifier, whose performance was assessed in both the original and validation cohorts, reportedly diagnosed cytomegalovirus status with high specificity and sensitivity. Rarity held for most TCR sequences, but there were some public TCRs that occurred in many donors.

The source is a woman aged 18-29 years in good health and CMV-seropositive. The V and J genes are TRBV27 and TRBJ2-7, with D maybe TRBD1 (6 bases). The specimen was PBMCs. This CDR3 reads CASKNGQTTSYEQYF. The CDR3, as DNA: TGTGCCAGTAAAAATGGACAGACTACCTCCTACGAGCAGTACTTC.